This T cell receptor (beta chain) was recorded in a study of T cell responses to AZD1222 COVID-19 vaccine. The repertoire was sequenced with immunoSEQ multiplex PCR; TCRdb's copy has only in-frame clones and lacks some. The sample yields approximately 200,000 clones, about 94% seen once. This CDR3 is built from 14 residues. Germline loops: CDR1 SGHRS, CDR2 YFSETQ. Trimming cost V 0 bases and J 8 bases, with 14 bases left between them. Whole-study results and caveats: Spike was spanned by vaccine-associated CD4 TCRs, with dominance at 160-218 and 743-854. All repertoire sampling was performed exclusively after the peak T cell response.

As to this clone: Its antigen remains unknown.

Specimen: peripheral blood, collected 28 days after the second dose of the MenACWY control vaccine. This sequence joins TRBV5-1 and TRBJ1-2, with D hard to call. The sequence derives from an adult who received the MenACWY meningococcal vaccine as a control. This CDR3 is CASSLDGGSGGYTF. The CDR3 nucleotides are TGCGCCAGCAGCTTGGATGGAGGAAGCGGGGGCTACACCTTC.